Here is one T cell receptor beta chain with its context. Its antigen is currently unknown. Every bit of the isolated RNA underwent reverse transcription, so sequencing read expressed TCRB transcripts. Assay: immunoSEQ multiplex PCR; the TCRdb copy retains only in-frame clones and omits some. Of 150,000 or so clones in the sample, around a tenth were seen once. This sample is part of a study of beta chain features in type 1 diabetes. Study-level results: Any HLA type influence on TCRB rearrangement was left unresolved here. Patients showed naive, central memory and Treg TCRB repertoires that appeared more similar than those of healthy donors. Fewer junction insertions and more nucleotide deletions appeared in type 1 diabetes patients.

The CDR3 consists of 16 residues. Germline assignment: CDR1 SGHVS and CDR2 FNYEAQ. The V end lost 1 base, the J end lost 4 bases, and 13 bases lay between the germline ends. Once sorted, every population was more than 95% pure. The sample was central memory CD4+ T cells from blood. This chain joins TRBV7-6 and TRBJ1-4; D perhaps matches TRBD1 (5 bases). The sequence was collected from a man between 18 and 35 years old in good health. As DNA, the CDR3 is TGTGCCAGCAGCTTAGTTATAGGGACTGATAATGAAAAACTGTTTTTT. Its protein product is CASSLVIGTDNEKLFF.